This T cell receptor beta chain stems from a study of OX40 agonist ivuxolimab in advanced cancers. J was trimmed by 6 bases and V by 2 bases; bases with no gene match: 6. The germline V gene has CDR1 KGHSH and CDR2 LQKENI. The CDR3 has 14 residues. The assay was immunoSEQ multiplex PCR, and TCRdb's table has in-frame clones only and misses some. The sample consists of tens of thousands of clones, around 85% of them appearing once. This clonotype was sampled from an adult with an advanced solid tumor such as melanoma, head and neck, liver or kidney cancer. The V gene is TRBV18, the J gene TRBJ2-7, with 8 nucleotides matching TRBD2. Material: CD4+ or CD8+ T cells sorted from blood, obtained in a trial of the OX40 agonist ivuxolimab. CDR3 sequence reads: CASSPDSGTSEQYF. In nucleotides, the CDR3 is TGTGCCAGCTCACCAGATAGCGGGACTTCCGAGCAGTACTTC.